Listed below are T cell receptor beta chains from one sample, sequenced in a study of beta chain features in type 1 diabetes. Sequenced by immunoSEQ multiplex PCR; TCRdb stores in-frame clones only, minus some. In the table there are hundreds of thousands of clones, more than 13% of which are singletons. Sequencing was done on a sample of naive CD4+ T cells from blood. Receptor source: a young man with type 1 diabetes. The CDR3 runs from the conserved cysteine through the conserved F or W. The D gene is left open where the match is weak. Clone size, where shown, is once, few, many, or a class for clones that have expanded.

j_call clone_size v_call d_call cdr3_nt cdr3_aa
TRBJ2-3 few TRBV5-4 NA TGTGCCAGCAGCTCTACAGGGTCCACAGATACGCAGTATTTT CASSSTGSTDTQYF
TRBJ2-5 NA TRBV11-3 NA TGTGCCAGCAGCTTACAGGGCCAGAAAGAGACCCAGTACTTC CASSLQGQKETQYF
TRBJ2-1 NA TRBV7-3 NA TGTGCCAGCAGCTTATTTCACAGGTCGGTCAATGAGCAGTTCTTC CASSLFHRSVNEQFF
TRBJ1-2 NA TRBV29-1 NA TGCAGCGTTGACAGGGGCGGTGGCTACACCTTC CSVDRGGGYTF
TRBJ1-1 few TRBV28 NA TGTGCCAGCAGTTCTTTTATGCGGACTGAAGCTTTCTTT CASSSFMRTEAFF
TRBJ2-7 NA TRBV9 TRBD2 TGTGCCAGCAGTGACGGGACTAGCGGGAGAAGGGGCTACGAGCAGTACTTC CASSDGTSGRRGYEQYF
TRBJ2-5 NA TRBV7-2 NA TGTGCCAGCAGCTTAGCGTCCCCCCCGGGTGGAGAGCAGTACTTC CASSLASPPGGEQYF
TRBJ2-2 NA TRBV30 TRBD2 TGTGCCTGGAGACCGCCTAGGAATAGCGGGAGTGTCGGGGAGCTGTTTTTT CAWRPPRNSGSVGELFF
TRBJ2-1 few TRBV18 TRBD2 TGTGCCAGCTCACCAGATGCGGGAGGGGTCAATGAGCAGTTCTTC CASSPDAGGVNEQFF
TRBJ2-5 few TRBV10-3 NA TGTGCCATCAGTGAGTCCCTAGCTGCCCAAGAGACCCAGTACTTC CAISESLAAQETQYF
TRBJ1-1 NA TRBV2 NA TGTGCCAGCCTGTGGCTGAACACTGAAGCTTTCTTT CASLWLNTEAFF
TRBJ2-7 few TRBV4-1 TRBD1 TGCGCCAGCAGCCAAGGACAGGGGTATGTCTACGAGCAGTACTTC CASSQGQGYVYEQYF
TRBJ1-2 NA TRBV30 TRBD1 TGTGCCTGGAGTGTAGGGTCTGCGGCAGGGGGCTATGGCTACACCTTC CAWSVGSAAGGYGYTF
TRBJ2-3 NA TRBV7-2 TRBD2 TGTGCCAGCAGCCTCAGGACTAGCGGGAGCACAGATACGCAGTATTTT CASSLRTSGSTDTQYF
TRBJ2-6 few TRBV5-4 NA TGTGCCAGCAGCTTGCCTTTAGCGAATTCTGGGGCCAACGTCCTGACTTTC CASSLPLANSGANVLTF
TRBJ1-4 few TRBV5-1 TRBD1 TGCGCCAGCAGCACTGGACAGGGAGGAGAGCATGAAAAACTGTTTTTT CASSTGQGGEHEKLFF
TRBJ2-5 few TRBV2 NA TGTGCCAGCAGTGAAGCCGTACCCCGGGGAGAGACCCAGTACTTC CASSEAVPRGETQYF
TRBJ1-2 few TRBV28 NA TGTGCCAGCAGTTCGAGCCAGGGTGACGTCTGGGGCTACACCTTC CASSSSQGDVWGYTF
TRBJ1-1 NA TRBV7-8 NA TGTGCCAGCAGCTCCCCAGGTGGCACTGAAGCTTTCTTT CASSSPGGTEAFF
TRBJ1-5 NA TRBV19 TRBD1 TGTGCCAGTAGCGACAGGGCTAGCAATCAGCCCCAGCATTTT CASSDRASNQPQHF
TRBJ2-5 NA TRBV7-9 NA TGTGCCAGCAGCTCACTCGGGACTCGGGAGGAGACCCAGTACTTC CASSSLGTREETQYF
TRBJ2-5 few TRBV30 NA TGTGCCTGGAGTGCTCAAGAGACCCAGTACTTC CAWSAQETQYF
TRBJ2-5 NA TRBV28 NA TGTGCCAGCAGCCCCCCCTCCCGAGAGACCCAGTACTTC CASSPPSRETQYF
TRBJ2-5 NA TRBV12-2 NA TGTGCAAGTCGCTTAGGGGAGCGGGTACAAGAGACCCAGTACTTC CASRLGERVQETQYF
TRBJ2-7 few TRBV30 TRBD1 TGTGCCTCAGGACAGGGTACCTACGAGCAGTACTTC CASGQGTYEQYF
TRBJ2-7 NA TRBV7-9 NA TGTGCCAGCAGCTTAAGTAGCGGAAACTCCTACGAGCAGTACTTC CASSLSSGNSYEQYF
TRBJ2-3 NA TRBV19 NA TGTGCCAGTAGAAGCCCAGGGGCTGGCACAGATACGCAGTATTTT CASRSPGAGTDTQYF
TRBJ1-5 few TRBV5-1 TRBD1 TGCGCCAGCAGCCTCACCGGGACAGGGGATAATCAGCCCCAGCATTTT CASSLTGTGDNQPQHF
TRBJ2-5 few TRBV5-4 NA TGTGCCAGCAGCCCGAAGGGAGCGGCCCAAGAGACCCAGTACTTC CASSPKGAAQETQYF
TRBJ2-7 once TRBV28 NA TGTGCCAGCAGTTTCTCGTCCGGTTTGTACGAGCAGTACTTC CASSFSSGLYEQYF
TRBJ2-7 few TRBV28 TRBD1 TGTGCCAGCAGGACCGGGACAGGGTCTTACGAGCAGTACTTC CASRTGTGSYEQYF
TRBJ2-3 NA TRBV5-1 TRBD2 TGCGCCAGCAGCTTGTATGCGGGAGCAGATACGCAGTATTTT CASSLYAGADTQYF
TRBJ2-7 NA TRBV7-9 TRBD2 TGTGCCAGCAGCCGGACTAGCGGGAACCCCTACGAGCAGTACTTC CASSRTSGNPYEQYF
TRBJ2-1 NA TRBV9 NA TGTGCCAGCAGCGTAGTAGGACTAAACAATGAGCAGTTCTTC CASSVVGLNNEQFF
TRBJ2-1 few TRBV4-1 NA TGCGCCAGCAGCCAAGGGGCGGGAAGCAGTGATGAGCAGTTCTTC CASSQGAGSSDEQFF
TRBJ2-5 NA TRBV7-3 TRBD2 TGTGCCAGCAGCTTAAATCCTAGCGGGAGTAAAGAGACCCAGTACTTC CASSLNPSGSKETQYF
TRBJ1-2 NA TRBV25-1 TRBD1 TGTGCCAGCAGTGGTACAGTGGGGACAGGGCTTCAAAGCTACACCTTC CASSGTVGTGLQSYTF
TRBJ1-1 NA TRBV7-2 NA TGTGCCAGCAGCTTGGCTAGGAACACTGAAGCTTTCTTT CASSLARNTEAFF
TRBJ1-5 NA TRBV6-6 TRBD1 TGTGCCAGCAGTCAGGGGGCAGGAGGGCAGCCCCAGCATTTT CASSQGAGGQPQHF
TRBJ2-7 NA TRBV7-2 NA TGTGCCAGCAGCTTGAGCGGCCCCTGGGAGCAGTACTTC CASSLSGPWEQYF
TRBJ1-4 NA TRBV2 NA TGTGCCAGCAGTGACAACAGGGAGGGGAAACTGTTTTTT CASSDNREGKLFF
TRBJ2-7 NA TRBV6-5 TRBD1 TGTGCCAGCAGTTACTCGAGACAGGGGCGCTACGAGCAGTACTTC CASSYSRQGRYEQYF
TRBJ1-4 few TRBV9 NA TGTGCCAGCAGCGCCACAGGGCGCGAAAAACTGTTTTTT CASSATGREKLFF
TRBJ1-5 NA TRBV2 NA TGTGCCAGCACCTGGAGACAGTATCAGCCCCAGCATTTT CASTWRQYQPQHF
TRBJ1-5 NA TRBV19 TRBD1 TGTGCCAGTAGTATGCCGGGACAGCGGAATCAGCCCCAGCATTTT CASSMPGQRNQPQHF
TRBJ2-7 NA TRBV11-1 TRBD2 TGTGCCAGCAGCCAAAGCGGGAATTTCGACGAGCAGTACTTC CASSQSGNFDEQYF
TRBJ2-5 few TRBV5-1 TRBD2 TGCGCCAGCAGCTTGACTAGCGGAAGGGAGACCCAGTACTTC CASSLTSGRETQYF
TRBJ1-1 few TRBV7-9 NA TGTGCCAGCAGCTTAGCATTCGGGAACACTGAAGCTTTCTTT CASSLAFGNTEAFF
TRBJ2-2 few TRBV30 TRBD1 TGTGCCTGGAGCGACGGGACAGGGTATTCCGGGGAGCTGTTTTTT CAWSDGTGYSGELFF
TRBJ2-4 NA TRBV6-6 TRBD1 TGTGCCGTACAGGGGAACGCGGACATTCAGTACTTC CAVQGNADIQYF
TRBJ2-7 few TRBV7-9 NA TGTGCCAGCAGCTCACAGGGCTACGAGCAGTACTTC CASSSQGYEQYF